Below, 15 T cell receptor beta chains from the same sample are listed, as sequenced in a study of blood T cell repertoires in COVID-19. Method: immunoSEQ multiplex PCR; TCRdb's copy keeps in-frame clones and lacks some. The repertoire holds approximately 300,000 clones, 90% seen once, with approximately 7.5% in the top ten. Source material: peripheral blood. These receptors were collected from a woman aged 25 to 39 with COVID-19, enrolled during active disease.

The chain uses TRBV3-1 (or the pseudogene TRBV3-2) and TRBJ1-6; D not resolved. Germline CDR1 reads LGHDT; CDR2 reads YNNKEL (reference sequence). The germline V and J ends were trimmed by 0 bases and 17 bases, with 11 bases remaining between them. The CDR3 length is 12 residues. CDR3 sequence reads: CASSQDGGGIHF. Written as DNA, the CDR3 is TGTGCCAGCAGCCAAGATGGCGGAGGTATCCACTTT.

The chain uses TRBV5-4 and TRBJ2-2; possibly TRBD2 for D (7 bases). CDR1 SGHNT and CDR2 YYREEE come from the germline V gene (reference sequence). The V end lost 4 bases, the J end lost 6 bases, and 19 bases lay between the germline ends. The CDR3 runs 16 residues. CDR3 region: CASSDRGRGFPGELFF. In DNA, the CDR3 is TGTGCCAGCAGCGACCGGGGGCGGGGGTTTCCCGGGGAGCTGTTTTTT. The full variable domain, with the rest looked up from reference TRBV5-4 and TRBJ2-2, is ETGVTQSPTHLIKTRGQQVTLRCSSQSGHNTVSWYQQALGQGPQFIFQYYREEENGRGNFPPRFSGLQFPNYSSELNVNALELDDSALYLCASSDRGRGFPGELFFGEGSRLTVL.

The chain joins TRBV25-1 to TRBJ2-7; TRBD1 agrees at 7 bases. The germline gives CDR1 MGHDK, CDR2 SYGVNS. This CDR3 is 14 amino acids long. V dropped 6 bases and J dropped 2; count of bases not matched to a gene: 7. CDR3 sequence (DNA): TGTGCCAGCAGCTATAGCCAGGGGGCCTACGAGCAGTACTTC. It encodes CASSYSQGAYEQYF.

This chain links TRBV6-2 or TRBV6-3 with TRBJ2-1; possibly TRBD1 for D (6 bases). This CDR3 contains 14 residues. Trimming removed 2 bases from V and 5 bases from J, with 10 bases in between. Germline V gene lookup returns CDR1 MNHEY and CDR2 SVGEGT. CDR3 nucleotide sequence: TGTGCCAGCAGTTACCTGGGGGCAAACAATGAGCAGTTCTTC. This translates into CASSYLGANNEQFF.

V gene TRBV19 combines with J gene TRBJ2-1; a possible D gene is TRBD1 (7 bases). CDR3 length equals 13 residues. CDR1 and CDR2 from the germline V gene are LNHDA and SQIVND (reference sequence). The ends were cut back, 7 bases at V and 7 bases at J, with 14 bases in the middle. CDR3 residues: CASTWAGGNEQFF. In DNA, the CDR3 is TGTGCCAGTACTTGGGCAGGGGGGAATGAGCAGTTCTTC.

The chain employs TRBV30 and TRBJ2-4; TRBD1 matches 7 bases. The J segment lost 2 bases and the V segment lost 3 bases, leaving 10 bases of the junction unmatched. The CDR3 runs to 16 residues. Germline V gene sequence: CDR1 GTSNPN, CDR2 SVGIG (reference sequence). The CDR3 loop is CAWRETGESPKNIQYF. The CDR3 DNA reads as TGTGCCTGGAGGGAAACAGGGGAATCCCCCAAAAACATTCAGTACTTC.

The chain is built from TRBV3-1 (or the pseudogene TRBV3-2) and TRBJ1-6; D not resolved. The CDR3 sequence is 12 residues long. Trimming removed 2 bases at V and 10 bases at J, with 6 bases between. In germline, CDR1 is LGHDT, CDR2 YNNKEL (reference sequence). This CDR3 is CASSQNQSPLHF. CDR3 DNA sequence: TGTGCCAGCAGCCAAAATCAGTCACCCCTCCACTTT.

The rearrangement links TRBV5-8 to TRBJ1-5; D is undetermined. Germline V gene sequence: CDR1 SGHTS, CDR2 YDEGEE. V was clipped by 2 bases and J by 6 bases, with 6 bases between them. The CDR3 spans 12 residues. Written as DNA, the CDR3 is TGTGCCAGCAGCTTTCTTTTTCAGCCCCAGCATTTT. It encodes CASSFLFQPQHF. Filled out from reference TRBV5-8 and TRBJ1-5, the complete variable domain reads EAGVTQSPTHLIKTRGQQATLRCSPISGHTSVYWYQQALGLGLQFLLWYDEGEERNRGNFPPRFSGRQFPNYSSELNVNALELEDSALYLCASSFLFQPQHFGDGTRLSIL.

The chain uses TRBV2 and TRBJ1-5, with 9 bases fitting TRBD1. This CDR3 has 15 amino acids. CDR1 and CDR2 from the germline V gene are SNHLY and FYNNEI. The V and J ends lost 7 bases and 4 bases, in that order; junction bases with no gene match: 8. This CDR3 is CASKVDRGGNQPQHF. DNA of the CDR3: TGTGCCAGCAAAGTCGACAGGGGGGGTAATCAGCCCCAGCATTTT.

This clone occurred a few times. The CDR3 region is CASSHRAQAFF. Written as DNA, the CDR3 is TGTGCCAGCAGCCACAGGGCCCAAGCTTTCTTT. The V call is TRBV6-5, the J call TRBJ1-1; perhaps TRBD1 as D (6 bases). Trimming shortened V by 6 bases and J by 9 bases, and 11 bases separated the two germline ends. CDR1 is MNHEY, CDR2 SVGAGI, per germline. CDR3 length: 11 residues.

The V call is TRBV19, the J call TRBJ2-1, with 11 nucleotides matching TRBD2. The CDR3 extends over 16 amino acids. Germline V gene data show CDR1 as LNHDA and CDR2 as SQIVND (reference sequence). V trimming: 5 bases; J trimming: 8 bases; junction bases outside the gene matches: 11. The CDR3 region is CASSPRSSGRFYEQFF. The CDR3 bases are TGTGCCAGTAGTCCCAGGTCTAGCGGGAGGTTCTATGAGCAGTTCTTC. The full variable domain, its missing parts supplied by reference TRBV19 and TRBJ2-1, is DGGITQSPKYLFRKEGQNVTLSCEQNLNHDAMYWYRQDPGQGLRLIYYSQIVNDFQKGDIAEGYSVSREKKESFPLTVTSAQKNPTAFYLCASSPRSSGRFYEQFFGPGTRLTVL.

This clone came up once. The chain uses TRBV28 and TRBJ1-5; 10 bases line up with TRBD1. Per germline, CDR1 MDHEN and CDR2 SYDVKM. Germline trimming cut 5 bases from V and 8 bases from J; bases unmatched to any gene: 9. This CDR3 is 15 amino acids long. For the CDR3, the DNA is TGTGCCAGCAGTCCACCGACAGGGGGCGTAAAGCCCCAGCATTTT. Encoded protein: CASSPPTGGVKPQHF. The variable domain in full, completed from reference TRBV28 and TRBJ1-5, reads DVKVTQSSRYLVKRTGEKVFLECVQDMDHENMFWYRQDPGLGLRLIYFSYDVKMKEKGDIPEGYSVSREKKERFSLILESASTNQTSMYLCASSPPTGGVKPQHFGDGTRLSIL.

The table lists this clone with a few counts. This chain uses TRBV19 with TRBJ1-5, with D possibly TRBD1 on 6 matching bases. Germline-derived CDR1 and CDR2 are LNHDA and SQIVND (reference sequence). The CDR3 length is 15 residues. The V and J ends lost 8 bases and 2 bases respectively, with 16 bases between them. CDR3 protein: CASGTGRGGNQPQHF. For the CDR3, the DNA is TGTGCCAGTGGAACAGGGAGAGGTGGCAATCAGCCCCAGCATTTT.

The gene calls are TRBV5-5 and TRBJ2-7; possible D gene TRBD2, 5 bases. CDR3 length: 14 amino acids. From germline, CDR1 is SGHKS and CDR2 YYEKEE (reference sequence). V lost 5 bases and J lost 2, with 14 bases in between. The DNA of the CDR3 is TGTGCCAGCAGTTACAGCGGAGCTCCCTACGAGCAGTACTTC. Its protein is CASSYSGAPYEQYF.

The V gene is TRBV7-3, the J gene TRBJ2-7; no clear D. CDR1 SGHTA and CDR2 FQGTGA come from the germline V gene. The CDR3 extends over 13 amino acids. Trimming left V 3 bases short and J 3 bases short, with 9 bases between. In DNA, the CDR3 is TGTGCCAGCAGCTTGGAGCATCTCTACGAGCAGTACTTC. It specifies CASSLEHLYEQYF.